This T cell receptor beta chain was recorded in a study of T-cell memory formation after mild COVID-19. Study context: The TCR clusters were mostly specific to one donor. Study results and caveats: Day 15 to 85 contractors were CD4/CD8 balanced; later expanders leaned CD4+. Some SARS-CoV-2-responding clones were already detected in memory before infection.

From the 5' RACE reads, TCRdb called clonotypes with MiXCR, one entry per CDR3 protein. The data contain under 300,000 distinct CDR3 sequences, approximately 8.4% of them singletons. At least ten counts were recorded for this clonotype. Its antigen is not identified. V lost 1 base and J lost 5, with 11 bases in between. In germline, CDR1 is LGHNA, CDR2 YSLEER. The CDR3 has 14 residues. The sequenced sample was PBMCs or a T cell subset sorted from them (not recorded which). The receptor comes from a man aged 18 to 29 who had mild COVID-19 (a few samples of this study predate the infection). Cell type and time point are not known. The chain carries TRBV4-3 and TRBJ2-5, with D possibly TRBD2 on 7 matching bases. The CDR3 region has the DNA TGCGCCAGCAGCCAAGGGGGGGGCGGCGAGACCCAGTACTTC. As protein: CASSQGGGGETQYF.